This paragraph reports one T cell receptor (beta chain). The CDR3 loop spans 15 amino acids. Trimming took 7 bases from V and 6 from J, leaving 21 bases between them. Germline values: CDR1 SNHLY, CDR2 FYNNEI. Time point in this sample: after neoadjuvant nivolumab, at surgical resection. These oral cavity squamous cell carcinomas were HPV-negative and locally advanced. The sample comes from a study of neoadjuvant anti-PD-1 for oral cavity cancer. Produced via immunoSEQ multiplex PCR; TCRdb's table is partial and in-frame only. The sample comprises some 15,000 clones, around 72% of which are singletons, and about 2.6% rests with the top ten.

This specimen was PBMCs, taken after nivolumab (anti-PD-1) treatment. The sequence was obtained from a person between 40 and 79 years old with oral cavity squamous cell carcinoma. This rearrangement joins TRBV2 to TRBJ1-2; D gene ambiguous. The chain's CDR3 is CASNSFIGGKNGYTF. CDR3 in DNA: TGTGCCAGCAATTCTTTTATCGGCGGAAAGAATGGCTACACCTTC. Looking up the rest from reference TRBV2 and TRBJ1-2 gives the full variable domain: EPEVTQTPSHQVTQMGQEVILRCVPISNHLYFYWYRQILGQKVEFLVSFYNNEISEKSEIFDDQFSVERPDGSNFTLKIRSTKLEDSAMYFCASNSFIGGKNGYTFGSGTRLTVV.